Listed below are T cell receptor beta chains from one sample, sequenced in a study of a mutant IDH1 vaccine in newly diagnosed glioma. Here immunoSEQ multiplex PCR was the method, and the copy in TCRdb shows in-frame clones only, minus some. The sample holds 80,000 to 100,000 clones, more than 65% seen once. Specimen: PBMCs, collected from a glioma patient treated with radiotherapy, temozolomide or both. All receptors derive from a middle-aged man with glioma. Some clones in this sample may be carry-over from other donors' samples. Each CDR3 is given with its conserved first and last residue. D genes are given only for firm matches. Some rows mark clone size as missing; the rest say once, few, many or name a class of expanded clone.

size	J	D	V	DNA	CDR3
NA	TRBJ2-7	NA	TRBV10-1	TGCGCCAGCAGTGATTGGGGGGCCATGAACGAGCAGTACTTC	CASSDWGAMNEQYF
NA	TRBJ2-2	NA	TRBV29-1	TGCAGCGTTGTCAAAGGGAGCGGGGAGCTGTTTTTT	CSVVKGSGELFF
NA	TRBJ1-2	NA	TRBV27	TGTGCCAGCAGTCCTAACCAGGGCAGATCCTATGGCTACACCTTC	CASSPNQGRSYGYTF
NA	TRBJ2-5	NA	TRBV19	TGTGCCAGTAGTATTGGGCAGAGACTGCGCCAAGAGACCCAGTACTTC	CASSIGQRLRQETQYF
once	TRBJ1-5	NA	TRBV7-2	TGTGCCAGCAGCTGGGCGGGTAGCAATCAGCCCCAGCATTTT	CASSWAGSNQPQHF
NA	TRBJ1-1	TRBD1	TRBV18	TGTGCCAGCTCACCTTCACCTGGACAGGATGAAGCTTTCTTT	CASSPSPGQDEAFF
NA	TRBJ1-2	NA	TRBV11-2	TGTGCCAGCAGCTTGACGCCGTTGCAATATGGCTACACCTTC	CASSLTPLQYGYTF
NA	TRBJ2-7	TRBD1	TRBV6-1	TGTGCCAGCAGTAACCCGGACAGGGTCGGGGGCGGGCAGTACTTC	CASSNPDRVGGGQYF
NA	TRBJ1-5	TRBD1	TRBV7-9	TGTGCCAGCAGCCTGGACAGGGAGGAAAATCAGCCCCAGCATTTT	CASSLDREENQPQHF
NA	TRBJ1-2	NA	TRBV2	TGTGCCAGCCCGTTAGTGGTTAACTATGGCTACACCTTC	CASPLVVNYGYTF
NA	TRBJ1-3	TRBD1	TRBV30	TGTGCCTGGAGTGTACTCCCTCCGGGACAGGGTAGAAACACCATATATTTT	CAWSVLPPGQGRNTIYF
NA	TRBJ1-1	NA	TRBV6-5	TGTGCCAGCAGTTACAATCCGGCGCTGAACACTGAAGCTTTCTTT	CASSYNPALNTEAFF
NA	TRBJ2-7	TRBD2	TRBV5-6	TGTGCCAGCAGCTTCTACTCGATAGCGGGGGGCGAGCAGTACTTC	CASSFYSIAGGEQYF
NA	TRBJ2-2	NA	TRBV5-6	TGTGCCAGCAGCCGACAGGCGGGAACCGGGGAGCTGTTTTTT	CASSRQAGTGELFF
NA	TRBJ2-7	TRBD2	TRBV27	TGTGCCAGCGGTCTAGCGGATTCCTACGAGCAGTACTTC	CASGLADSYEQYF
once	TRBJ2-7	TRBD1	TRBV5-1	TGCGCCAGCAGCCCTCTGACAGGGGCCTACGAGCAGTACTTC	CASSPLTGAYEQYF
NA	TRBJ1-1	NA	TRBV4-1	TGCGCCAGCAGCCAAGATGAGGTCCCTCGGGGCACTGAAGCTTTCTTT	CASSQDEVPRGTEAFF
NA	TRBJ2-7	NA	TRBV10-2	TGCGCCAGCAGCTTCCCGGGACTCCTGCGAAGCTCCTACGAGCAGTACTTC	CASSFPGLLRSSYEQYF
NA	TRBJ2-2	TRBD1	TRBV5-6	TGTGCCAGCAGCTGGGACAGGAGAAAGGGCACCGGGGAGCTGTTTTTT	CASSWDRRKGTGELFF
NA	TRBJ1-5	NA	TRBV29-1	TGCAGCGTTGAAGTGGGCCCCAATCAGCCCCAGCATTTT	CSVEVGPNQPQHF
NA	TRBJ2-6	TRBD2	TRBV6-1	TGTGCCAGCAGTGAAACTCGGGGGGCTGGGGCCAACGTCCTGACTTTC	CASSETRGAGANVLTF
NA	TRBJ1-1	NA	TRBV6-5	TGTGCCAGCAGTTTCAGGGGTGGTGGCACTGAAGCTTTCTTT	CASSFRGGGTEAFF
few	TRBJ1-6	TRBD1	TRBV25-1	TGTGCCACCCTGGGACAGGGAATTTCACCCCTCCACTTT	CATLGQGISPLHF
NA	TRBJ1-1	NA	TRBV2	TGTGCCAGCAGTGAAGGTCAAGGGCTAAACACTGAAGCTTTCTTT	CASSEGQGLNTEAFF
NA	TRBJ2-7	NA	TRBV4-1	TGCGCCAGCAGCGTACGCCAGGGGTACGAGCAGTACTTC	CASSVRQGYEQYF
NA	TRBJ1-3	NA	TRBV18	TGTGCCAGCTCACCAGGTCACTCTGGAAACACCATATATTTT	CASSPGHSGNTIYF
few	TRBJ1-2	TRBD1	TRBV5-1	TGCGCCAGCAGCTTGGGGACAGGGGCCTATGGCTACACCTTC	CASSLGTGAYGYTF
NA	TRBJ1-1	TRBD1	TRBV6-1	TGTGCCGCGGACAGGGGGAACACTGAAGCTTTCTTT	CAADRGNTEAFF
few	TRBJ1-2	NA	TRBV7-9	TGTGCCAGCCAATCGCTATTGATAAGCCCCACCGACGGCTACACCTTC	CASQSLLISPTDGYTF
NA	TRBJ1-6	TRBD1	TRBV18	TGTGCCAGCTCACCGTCGGACAGGAATTCACCCCTCCACTTT	CASSPSDRNSPLHF
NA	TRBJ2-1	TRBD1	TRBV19	TGTGCCAGTAGTGCCGACAGGGGAGGATACAATGAGCAGTTCTTC	CASSADRGGYNEQFF
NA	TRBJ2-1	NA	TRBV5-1	TGCGCCAGCAGCTTGGAACCCAGCTCCTACAATGAGCAGTTCTTC	CASSLEPSSYNEQFF
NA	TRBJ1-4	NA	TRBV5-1	TGCGCCAGCAGCTTGTCGGGGGGTTCAAGGGAAAAACTGTTTTTT	CASSLSGGSREKLFF
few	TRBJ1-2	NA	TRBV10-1	TGCGCCAGCAGTGAGGGGGGGTATGGCTACACCTTC	CASSEGGYGYTF
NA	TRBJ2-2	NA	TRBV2	TGTGCCAGCATGGGCTCCGGGGAGCTGTTTTTT	CASMGSGELFF
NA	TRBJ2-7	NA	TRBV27	TGTGCCAGCAGTTTATCACCGGGGAGCGGGTACGAGCAGTACTTC	CASSLSPGSGYEQYF
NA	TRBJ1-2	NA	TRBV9	TGTGCCAGCAGCGTAGGTGGAGGTGACTATGGCTACACCTTC	CASSVGGGDYGYTF
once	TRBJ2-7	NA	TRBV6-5	TGTGCCAGCAGCCGGACAGCAACGGGCTACGAGCAGTACTTC	CASSRTATGYEQYF
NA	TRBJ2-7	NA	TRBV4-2	TGTGCCAGCAGCCAAGTGGGTCTGGGGCAGGGTGATATGTGGTACGAGCAGTACTTC	CASSQVGLGQGDMWYEQYF
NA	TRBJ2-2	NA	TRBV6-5	TGTGCCAGCAGTGAGGGCACCGGGGAGCTGTTTTTT	CASSEGTGELFF
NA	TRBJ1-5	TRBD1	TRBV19	TGTGCCAGTAGTATAGACCCCGGGACAGGGCTGCAGCCCCAGCATTTT	CASSIDPGTGLQPQHF
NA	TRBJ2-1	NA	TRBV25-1	TGTGCCAGCAGTGAGTGGAATGAGCAGTTCTTC	CASSEWNEQFF
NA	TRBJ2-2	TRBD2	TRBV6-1	TGTGCCAGCAGTCCCCGGGGGGTTCCCCCAGGGGAGCTGTTTTTT	CASSPRGVPPGELFF
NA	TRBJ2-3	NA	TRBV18	TGTGCCAGCTCACCTAGCAGTCGGTTGAACACAGATACGCAGTATTTT	CASSPSSRLNTDTQYF
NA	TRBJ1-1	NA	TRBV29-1	TGCAGCGCTACCGAACAGGAACAGAACACTGAAGCTTTCTTT	CSATEQEQNTEAFF
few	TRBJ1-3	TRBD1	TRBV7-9	TGTGCCAGCAGCACGCGACAGGGGTCGGCTGGAAACACCATATATTTT	CASSTRQGSAGNTIYF
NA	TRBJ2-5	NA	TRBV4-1	TGCGCCAGCAGCCAAGTGGACTTCCAAGAGACCCAGTACTTC	CASSQVDFQETQYF
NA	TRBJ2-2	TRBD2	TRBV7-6	TGTGCCAGCAGCTTCTCCGGGACTAGGAACACCGGGGAGCTGTTTTTT	CASSFSGTRNTGELFF
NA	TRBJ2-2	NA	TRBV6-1	TGTGCCAGCAGTGTCCGCGTAGCCGGGGAGCTGTTTTTT	CASSVRVAGELFF
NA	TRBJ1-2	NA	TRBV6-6	TGTGCCAGCAGTATACACAGGGTTAGTGGCTACACCTTC	CASSIHRVSGYTF
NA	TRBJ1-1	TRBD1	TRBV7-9	TGTGCCAGCAGCCAGTTGGACAGGGGCACTGAAGCTTTCTTT	CASSQLDRGTEAFF
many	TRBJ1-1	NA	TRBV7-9	TGTGCCAGCAGCTTAGTCCAGTTTGAAGCTTTCTTT	CASSLVQFEAFF
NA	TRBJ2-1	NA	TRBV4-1	TGCGCCAGCAGCCAAGATAAGGGTTTGGCGGGGTCCTACAATGAGCAGTTCTTC	CASSQDKGLAGSYNEQFF
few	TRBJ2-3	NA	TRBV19	TGTGCCAGTAGTATAGTTGGAGGCCAGGGAAGCACAGATACGCAGTATTTT	CASSIVGGQGSTDTQYF
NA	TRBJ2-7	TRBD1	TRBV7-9	TGTGCCAGCAGCTCCAACAGGGGGGAGCAGTACTTC	CASSSNRGEQYF
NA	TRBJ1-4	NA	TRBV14	TGTGCCAGCAGCAGGGCAAATGAAAAACTGTTTTTT	CASSRANEKLFF
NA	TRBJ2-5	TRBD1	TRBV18	TGTGCCAGCTCACTTACAGGGGGAGAGACCCAGTACTTC	CASSLTGGETQYF
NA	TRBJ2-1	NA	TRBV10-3	TGTGCCGCTCTTCGGGGGGCTGGGTACAATGAGCAGTTCTTC	CAALRGAGYNEQFF
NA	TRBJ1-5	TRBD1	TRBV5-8	TGTGCCAGCAGCTTTTCCGGGACAGGGCGCAATCAGCCCCAGCATTTT	CASSFSGTGRNQPQHF
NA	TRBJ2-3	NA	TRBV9	TGTGCCAGCAGCGAGGGGGATACGCAGTATTTT	CASSEGDTQYF